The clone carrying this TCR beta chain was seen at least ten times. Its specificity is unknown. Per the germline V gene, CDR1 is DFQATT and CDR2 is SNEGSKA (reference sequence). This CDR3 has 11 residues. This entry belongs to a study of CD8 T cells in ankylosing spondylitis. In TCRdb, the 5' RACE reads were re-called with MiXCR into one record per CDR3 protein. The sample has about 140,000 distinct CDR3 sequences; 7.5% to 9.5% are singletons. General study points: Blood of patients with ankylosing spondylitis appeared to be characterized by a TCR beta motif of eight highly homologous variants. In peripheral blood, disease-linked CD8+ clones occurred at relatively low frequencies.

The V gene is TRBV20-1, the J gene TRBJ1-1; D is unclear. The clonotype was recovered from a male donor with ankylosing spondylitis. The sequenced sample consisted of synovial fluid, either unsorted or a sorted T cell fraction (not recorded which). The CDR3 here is CTGVGNTEAFF. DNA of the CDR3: TGCACCGGGGTAGGGAACACTGAAGCTTTCTTT.